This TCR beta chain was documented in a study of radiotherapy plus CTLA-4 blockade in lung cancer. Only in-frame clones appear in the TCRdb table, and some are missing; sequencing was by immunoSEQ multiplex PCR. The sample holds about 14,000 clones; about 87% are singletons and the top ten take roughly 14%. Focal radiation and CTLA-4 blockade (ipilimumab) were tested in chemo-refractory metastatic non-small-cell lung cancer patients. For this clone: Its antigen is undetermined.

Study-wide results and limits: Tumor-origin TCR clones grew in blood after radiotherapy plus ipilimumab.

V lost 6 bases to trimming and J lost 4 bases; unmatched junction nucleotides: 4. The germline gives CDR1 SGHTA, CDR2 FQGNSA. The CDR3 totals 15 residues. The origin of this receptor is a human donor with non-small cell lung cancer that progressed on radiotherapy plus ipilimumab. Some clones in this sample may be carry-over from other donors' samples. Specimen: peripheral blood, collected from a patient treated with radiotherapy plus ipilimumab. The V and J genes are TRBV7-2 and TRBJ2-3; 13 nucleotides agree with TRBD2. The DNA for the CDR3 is TGTGCCAGCAGGTTGACTAGCGGGAGGTCAGATACGCAGTATTTT. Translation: CASRLTSGRSDTQYF.